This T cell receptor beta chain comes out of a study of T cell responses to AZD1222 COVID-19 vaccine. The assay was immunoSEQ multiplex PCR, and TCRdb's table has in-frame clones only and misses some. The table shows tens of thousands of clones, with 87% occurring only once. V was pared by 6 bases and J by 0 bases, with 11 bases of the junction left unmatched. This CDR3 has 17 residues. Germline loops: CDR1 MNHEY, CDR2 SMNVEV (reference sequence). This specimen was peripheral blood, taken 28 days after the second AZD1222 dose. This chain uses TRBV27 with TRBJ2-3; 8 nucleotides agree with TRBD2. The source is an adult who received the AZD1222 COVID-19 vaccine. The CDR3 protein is CASSPHGTRSSTDTQYF. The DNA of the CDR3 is TGTGCCAGCAGCCCACATGGGACTAGATCTAGCACAGATACGCAGTATTTT.